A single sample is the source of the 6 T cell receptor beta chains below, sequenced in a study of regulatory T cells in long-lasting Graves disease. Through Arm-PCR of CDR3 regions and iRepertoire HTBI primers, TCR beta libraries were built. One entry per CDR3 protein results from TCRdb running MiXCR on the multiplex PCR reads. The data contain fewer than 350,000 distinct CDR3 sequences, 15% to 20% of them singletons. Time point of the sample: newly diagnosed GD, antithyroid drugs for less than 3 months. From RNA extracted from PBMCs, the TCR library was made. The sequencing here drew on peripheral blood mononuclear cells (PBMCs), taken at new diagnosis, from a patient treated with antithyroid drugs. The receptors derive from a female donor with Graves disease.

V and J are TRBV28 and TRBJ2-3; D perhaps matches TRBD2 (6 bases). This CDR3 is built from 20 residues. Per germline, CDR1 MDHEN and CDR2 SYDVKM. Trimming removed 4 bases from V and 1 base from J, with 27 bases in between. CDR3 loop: CASSSPLASERTQRTDTQYF. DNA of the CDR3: TGTGCCAGCAGTTCCCCCCTGGCTAGCGAGAGGACACAACGCACAGATACGCAGTATTTT.

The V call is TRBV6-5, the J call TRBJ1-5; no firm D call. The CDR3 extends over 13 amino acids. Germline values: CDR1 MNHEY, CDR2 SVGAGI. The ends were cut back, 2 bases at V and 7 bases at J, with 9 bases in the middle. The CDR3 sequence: CASSYVETQPQHF. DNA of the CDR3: TGTGCCAGCAGTTACGTGGAGACCCAGCCCCAGCATTTT.

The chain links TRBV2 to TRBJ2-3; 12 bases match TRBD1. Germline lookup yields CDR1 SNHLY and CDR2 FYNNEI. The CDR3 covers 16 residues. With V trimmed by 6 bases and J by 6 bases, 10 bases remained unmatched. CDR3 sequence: CASSPAGTGGGDTQYF. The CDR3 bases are TGTGCCAGCAGCCCCGCCGGGACAGGGGGCGGCGATACGCAGTATTTT.

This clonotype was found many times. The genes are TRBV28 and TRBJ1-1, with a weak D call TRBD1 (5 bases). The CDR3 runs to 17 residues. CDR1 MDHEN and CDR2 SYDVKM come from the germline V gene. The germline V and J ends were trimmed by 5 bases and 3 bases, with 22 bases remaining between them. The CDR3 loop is CASSDAQGEGEDTEAFF. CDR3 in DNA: TGTGCCAGCAGTGACGCTCAGGGAGAGGGCGAGGACACTGAAGCTTTCTTT.

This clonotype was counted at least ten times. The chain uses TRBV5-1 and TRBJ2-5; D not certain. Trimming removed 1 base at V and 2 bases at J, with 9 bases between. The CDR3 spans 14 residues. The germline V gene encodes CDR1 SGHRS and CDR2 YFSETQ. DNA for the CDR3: TGCGCCAGCAGCTTGTCTCCCAGGCAAGAGACCCAGTACTTC. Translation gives CASSLSPRQETQYF.

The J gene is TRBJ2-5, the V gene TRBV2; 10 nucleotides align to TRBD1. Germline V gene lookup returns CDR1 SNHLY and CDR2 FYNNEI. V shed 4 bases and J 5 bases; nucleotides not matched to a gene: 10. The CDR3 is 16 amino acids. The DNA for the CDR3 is TGTGCCAGCAGTGCCTGCGGACAGGGGGTTTGGGAGACCCAGTACTTC. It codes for CASSACGQGVWETQYF.